This T cell receptor (beta chain) was captured in a study of blood T cell repertoires in COVID-19. Study background: COVID-19 samples collected from the United States, Italy and Spain covered acute and convalescent phases. T cells, B-cell-depleted T cells, or PBMCs supplied cDNA or gDNA.

The ends lost 4 bases at V and 3 bases at J; junction bases unmatched: 5. The CDR3 has 14 amino acids. Germline V CDR1 and CDR2: SGHVS, FQNEAQ. Authors' methods: Amplified reference gene primers provided the basis for estimating nucleated cell counts. The table came from immunoSEQ multiplex PCR; TCRdb's copy has only in-frame clones and leaves some out. For V, J and clone size, that table is used; D and trimming come from the DNA. The table has about 88,000 clones, about 88% seen once. The material sequenced was peripheral blood. The chain combines TRBV7-8 with TRBJ2-7, with TRBD2 matching over 8 bases. This clonotype was obtained from a woman of 80 years or more with acute or convalescent COVID-19. CDR3 DNA sequence: TGTGCCAGCAGCTCTCTAGCGGGTATCTACGAGCAGTACTTC. This encodes CASSSLAGIYEQYF.